Each of the 21 T cell receptor beta chains below was sequenced from the same sample in a study of blood T cell repertoires in COVID-19. Profiled with immunoSEQ multiplex PCR; TCRdb holds only in-frame clones, not every one. The data contain about 140,000 clones, 75% to 85% of them seen just once; the ten biggest clones take up less than 5%. Sequences were obtained from peripheral blood. The receptor source for this set is a woman of 80 years or more with acute or convalescent COVID-19.

The chain joins TRBV6-6 to TRBJ2-7, with 9 bases lining up with TRBD1. The germline gives CDR1 MNHNY, CDR2 SVGAGI (reference sequence). This CDR3 has 14 residues. V was pared by 10 bases and J by 1 base, with 8 bases of the junction left unmatched. The CDR3 DNA reads as TGTGCCACCCGGGACAGGGAGGTTTCCTACGAGCAGTACTTC. Translated: CATRDREVSYEQYF.

The V gene is TRBV5-1, the J gene TRBJ2-2; TRBD1 might be the D (6 bases). The germline V gene has CDR1 SGHRS and CDR2 YFSETQ. V lost 3 bases and J 4 bases, leaving 13 bases between the germline ends. The CDR3 spans 15 residues. The CDR3 region is CASSWLTGPTGELFF. The CDR3 DNA reads TGCGCCAGCAGCTGGTTGACAGGACCCACCGGGGAGCTGTTTTTT. The entire variable domain, with the rest obtained from reference TRBV5-1 and TRBJ2-2, is as follows: KAGVTQTPRYLIKTRGQQVTLSCSPISGHRSVSWYQQTPGQGLQFLFEYFSETQRNKGNFPGRFSGRQFSNSRSEMNVSTLELGDSALYLCASSWLTGPTGELFFGEGSRLTVL.

This chain uses TRBV30 with TRBJ2-5; 11 positions agree with TRBD2. Trimming cost V 5 bases and J 6 bases; bases outside gene matches: 8. From germline, CDR1 is GTSNPN and CDR2 SVGIG (reference sequence). The CDR3 has 14 amino acids. The CDR3 region has the DNA TGTGCCTGGGGGACCGGGACTAGCGGACAGACCCAGTACTTC. Protein sequence: CAWGTGTSGQTQYF.

The chain employs TRBV23-1 and TRBJ2-6, with a weak D call TRBD2 (5 bases). TRBV23-1 is classed as an ORF, of uncertain function. The V end was cut by 0 bases, the J end by 4 bases, with 28 bases between. The CDR3 has 22 residues. The CDR3: CASSQSLANGLPPLGGANVLTF. CDR3 coding DNA: TGCGCCAGCAGTCAATCGTTGGCCAACGGACTGCCCCCCTTGGGAGGGGCCAACGTCCTGACTTTC.

This clone was seen only once. The chain is built from TRBV5-1 and TRBJ2-5, with TRBD2 identical over 7 bases. The CDR3 has 16 amino acids. Germline values: CDR1 SGHRS, CDR2 YFSETQ. V lost 2 bases to trimming and J lost 1 base; unmatched junction nucleotides: 8. The CDR3 is CASSFSPTSVQETQYF. CDR3 DNA: TGCGCCAGCAGCTTCTCCCCAACTAGCGTCCAAGAGACCCAGTACTTC. Looking up the rest from reference TRBV5-1 and TRBJ2-5 gives the full variable domain: KAGVTQTPRYLIKTRGQQVTLSCSPISGHRSVSWYQQTPGQGLQFLFEYFSETQRNKGNFPGRFSGRQFSNSRSEMNVSTLELGDSALYLCASSFSPTSVQETQYFGPGTRLLVL.

The chain links TRBV2 to TRBJ1-1; D not resolved. The CDR3 is made up of 15 amino acids. Between the trimmed V and J ends, which lost 8 bases and 0 bases, there was a span of 16 bases. Looked up from germline, CDR1 is SNHLY and CDR2 is FYNNEI. CDR3 residues: CASHSTYLMNTEAFF. CDR3 nucleotide sequence: TGTGCCAGCCATAGTACTTACCTAATGAACACTGAAGCTTTCTTT.

This sequence joins TRBV5-8 and TRBJ2-7; a possible D gene is TRBD1 (6 bases). V shed 4 bases and J shed 0 bases, with 14 bases lying between them. The CDR3 extends over 15 amino acids. CDR1 and CDR2 (germline): SGHTS, YDEGEE. This chain's CDR3 is CASSAWTDASYEQYF. The CDR3 DNA is TGTGCCAGCAGCGCCTGGACAGACGCCTCCTACGAGCAGTACTTC.

The rearrangement joins TRBV15 to TRBJ2-1; D gene uncertain. The CDR3 is 15 residues long. From germline, CDR1 is LNHNV and CDR2 YYDKDF (reference sequence). The germline V and J ends were trimmed by 9 bases and 2 bases, with 17 bases remaining between them. The CDR3 DNA reads TGTGCCACTCGCGCGGCCCCATTAACCTACAATGAGCAGTTCTTC. Its protein product is CATRAAPLTYNEQFF.

There are a few counts of this clone. This chain joins TRBV5-6 and TRBJ1-2, with TRBD1 identical over 9 bases. J lost 7 bases, V lost 3 bases, and 1 base had no gene match. Germline lookup yields CDR1 SGHDT and CDR2 YYEEEE. The CDR3 is 12 amino acids. This CDR3 is CASSWGQGGYTF. CDR3 nucleotide sequence: TGTGCCAGCAGCTGGGGACAGGGTGGCTACACCTTC.

J is TRBJ1-4 and V is TRBV5-6; TRBD1 matches at 7 bases. CDR1 is SGHDT and CDR2 is YYEEEE in the germline V gene. V was pared by 0 bases and J by 8 bases, with 4 bases of the junction left unmatched. This CDR3 spans 14 amino acids. The CDR3 DNA follows: TGTGCCAGCAGCTTGGGTCCAGGGGGAGAAAAACTGTTTTTT. The encoded protein is CASSLGPGGEKLFF.

The gene calls are TRBV5-5 and TRBJ2-5; D is undetermined. This CDR3 is built from 14 residues. CDR1 is SGHKS and CDR2 is YYEKEE in the germline V gene (reference sequence). Trimming removed 0 bases from V and 2 bases from J, with 8 bases in between. The CDR3 region has the DNA TGTGCCAGCAGCTTGGCCCAGGTACAAGAGACCCAGTACTTC. Protein: CASSLAQVQETQYF.

Only a few counts were recorded for this clone. The V call is TRBV3-1 (or the pseudogene TRBV3-2), the J call TRBJ1-1, with a possible D match to TRBD1 (5 bases). The germline V and J ends were trimmed by 1 base and 7 bases, with 13 bases remaining between them. Looked up from germline, CDR1 is LGHDT and CDR2 is YNNKEL (reference sequence). This CDR3 is 14 amino acids long. In DNA form, the CDR3 reads TGTGCCAGCAGCCAAGGGGGCCCCGAAAATGAAGCTTTCTTT. It encodes CASSQGGPENEAFF.

V and J are TRBV6-1 and TRBJ1-2; unclear D gene. Trimming took off 3 bases at V and 4 bases at J, with 21 bases between the two ends. The CDR3 runs 17 residues. Germline V gene sequence: CDR1 MNHNS, CDR2 SASEGT. The CDR3 DNA reads TGTGCCAGCAGTGAGTTCCGGAGCTCCTTAACCCGCTATGGCTACACCTTC. This sequence encodes CASSEFRSSLTRYGYTF.

This chain joins TRBV7-9 and TRBJ1-5; D remains ambiguous. The CDR3 is made up of 13 amino acids. The V end lost 2 bases, the J end lost 4 bases, and 6 bases lay between the germline ends. In germline, CDR1 is SEHNR, CDR2 FQNEAQ (reference sequence). The CDR3 DNA reads TGTGCCAGCAGCTTAACCGGGAATCAGCCCCAGCATTTT. As protein: CASSLTGNQPQHF.

V and J are TRBV6-5 and TRBJ2-7, with a tentative D call TRBD2 (5 bases). Trimming stripped 2 bases from V and 0 bases from J, with 11 bases between. There are 15 residues in the CDR3. Germline V gives CDR1 MNHEY, CDR2 SVGAGI. The CDR3, as DNA: TGTGCCAGCAGTTACCTGACGGGATCCTCCTACGAGCAGTACTTC. Protein product: CASSYLTGSSYEQYF.

The chain combines TRBV10-3 with TRBJ1-5; TRBD1 matches at 9 bases. Germline-derived CDR1 and CDR2 are ENHRY and SYGVKD. This CDR3 contains 15 residues. Germline trimming cut 2 bases from V and 6 bases from J; bases unmatched to any gene: 5. CDR3 residues: CAISEGQGRSQPQHF. The CDR3 coding sequence is TGTGCCATCAGTGAGGGACAGGGGAGGTCTCAGCCCCAGCATTTT.

The CDR3 DNA reads TGTGCCAGCAGTTTGATAACAGGGAAAGAGACCCAGTACTTC. This codes for CASSLITGKETQYF. This rearrangement joins TRBV28 to TRBJ2-5; perhaps TRBD1 as D (6 bases). The CDR3 has 14 residues. Germline V CDR1 and CDR2: MDHEN, SYDVKM. Trimming pared 3 bases from V and 3 bases from J, leaving 11 bases between.

This sequence joins TRBV5-4 and TRBJ1-4, with D perhaps matching TRBD1 (5 bases). The V end lost 0 bases, the J end lost 8 bases, and 17 bases lay between the germline ends. This CDR3 has 16 residues. Germline assignment: CDR1 SGHNT and CDR2 YYREEE (reference sequence). CDR3: CASSLGPDPRGEKLFF. CDR3 coding DNA: TGTGCCAGCAGCTTGGGCCCCGACCCCCGGGGGGAAAAACTGTTTTTT. The full variable domain, completed using reference TRBV5-4 and TRBJ1-4, is ETGVTQSPTHLIKTRGQQVTLRCSSQSGHNTVSWYQQALGQGPQFIFQYYREEENGRGNFPPRFSGLQFPNYSSELNVNALELDDSALYLCASSLGPDPRGEKLFFGSGTQLSVL.

The genes are TRBV28 and TRBJ1-5; D unclear. The CDR3 loop spans 11 amino acids. V lost 5 bases to trimming and J lost 11 bases, with 10 bases between them. Germline CDR1 and CDR2: MDHEN and SYDVKM. The DNA for the CDR3 is TGTGCCAGCAGTGGGTTAGGAGCCCAGCATTTT. Amino acid sequence: CASSGLGAQHF.

In its sample, this clone was seen a few times. The chain is built from TRBV7-9 and TRBJ2-1; TRBD2 aligns across 9 bases. The CDR3 length is 16 residues. V shed 6 bases and J 7 bases; nucleotides not matched to a gene: 13. CDR1 SEHNR and CDR2 FQNEAQ come from the germline V gene (reference sequence). The CDR3 reads CASRERGAGTWNEQFF. The CDR3 DNA reads TGTGCCAGCAGAGAGCGGGGGGCCGGGACCTGGAATGAGCAGTTCTTC.

The V call is TRBV5-1, the J call TRBJ2-1; TRBD2 matches at 10 bases. V dropped 2 bases and J dropped 6; count of bases not matched to a gene: 8. The germline V gene encodes CDR1 SGHRS and CDR2 YFSETQ. The CDR3 is 16 residues long. In DNA, the CDR3 is TGCGCCAGCAGCTTCAATGGCCAGCGGGGGGGCAATGAGCAGTTCTTC. Its protein is CASSFNGQRGGNEQFF. Using reference TRBV5-1 and TRBJ2-1 for the parts outside the CDR3, the full variable domain is KAGVTQTPRYLIKTRGQQVTLSCSPISGHRSVSWYQQTPGQGLQFLFEYFSETQRNKGNFPGRFSGRQFSNSRSEMNVSTLELGDSALYLCASSFNGQRGGNEQFFGPGTRLTVL.